The clone carrying this TCR beta chain was detected a few times. From the RT-PCR reads, TCRdb called clonotypes with MiXCR, one entry per CDR3 protein. Of over 10,000 distinct CDR3 sequences listed, roughly 24% are singletons. This CDR3 region has 13 residues. Germline loops: CDR1 MDHEN, CDR2 SYDVKM. Deletions cut 2 bases from V and 6 bases from J, with 11 bases between. This sample is part of a study of patients and donors after allogeneic stem cell transplantation. This TCR was sampled from a human donor who was either an allogeneic HSCT recipient or a stem cell or donor lymphocyte infusion donor (not recorded which). It is not recorded whose cells these are; they may come from a transplant donor. This chain joins TRBV28 and TRBJ2-7, with TRBD1 as a possible D gene (5 bases). The sample comprised blood, either unsorted or a sorted T cell fraction (not recorded which). The DNA of the CDR3 is TGTGCCAGCAGTTTAGTCAGGGTAGGCGAGCAGTACTTC. It is translated as CASSLVRVGEQYF.